The present entry profiles one TCR beta chain with its context. These data come from a study of blood T cell repertoires in COVID-19. For the study at large: Italy, Spain and the United States were the sources of the convalescent and acute COVID-19 samples. T cells, B-cell-depleted T cells, or PBMCs supplied cDNA or gDNA.

Authors' methods: Counts of nucleated cells, estimated from reference gene primer amplification, were obtained. The protocol was immunoSEQ multiplex PCR, while the TCRdb copy is restricted to in-frame clones and leaves out a portion. V, J and clone size derive from that table, while D and trimming were established from the DNA sequence. The sample holds roughly 280,000 clones, 70% to 90% seen once. The CDR3 runs 17 residues. The ends lost 3 bases at V and 6 bases at J; junction bases unmatched: 18. Germline CDR1 and CDR2: GTSNPN and SVGIG (reference sequence). The clonotype comes from a man between 18 and 35 years old with active or convalescent COVID-19. The sample consisted of peripheral blood. The gene calls are TRBV30 and TRBJ2-3; TRBD2 matches at 7 bases. This chain's CDR3 is CAWSQPPAGDLPDTQYF. The CDR3 DNA is TGTGCCTGGAGCCAGCCCCCGGCGGGAGACCTCCCGGATACGCAGTATTTT.